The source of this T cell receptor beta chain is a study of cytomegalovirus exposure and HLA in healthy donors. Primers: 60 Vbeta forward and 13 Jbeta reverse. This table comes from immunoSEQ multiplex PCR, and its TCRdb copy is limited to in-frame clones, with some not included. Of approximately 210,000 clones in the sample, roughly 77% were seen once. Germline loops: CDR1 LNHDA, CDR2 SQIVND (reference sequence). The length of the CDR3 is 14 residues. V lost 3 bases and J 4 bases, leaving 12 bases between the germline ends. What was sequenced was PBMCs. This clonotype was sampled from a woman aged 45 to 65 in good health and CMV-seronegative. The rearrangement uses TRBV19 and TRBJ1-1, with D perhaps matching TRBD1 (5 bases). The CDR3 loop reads CASSIARVGTEAFF. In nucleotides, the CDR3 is TGTGCCAGTAGTATCGCCAGGGTAGGCACTGAAGCTTTCTTT. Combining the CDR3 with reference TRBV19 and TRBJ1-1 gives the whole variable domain DGGITQSPKYLFRKEGQNVTLSCEQNLNHDAMYWYRQDPGQGLRLIYYSQIVNDFQKGDIAEGYSVSREKKESFPLTVTSAQKNPTAFYLCASSIARVGTEAFFGQGTRLTVV.